The rows below give T cell receptor beta chains drawn from one sample of a study of T cells in Graves' hyperthyroidism and ophthalmopathy. TCRdb itself ran the multiplex PCR reads through MiXCR, one entry per CDR3 protein. This sample carries over 300,000 distinct CDR3 sequences, approximately 15% of them seen once, and the ten largest clones take 34%. The specimen sequenced was blood. These receptors were taken from a woman aged 40 to 50 with Graves' ophthalmopathy. CDR3s include the opening cysteine and the closing phenylalanine or tryptophan. The order of the fields is V gene, J gene, CDR3 protein.

TRBV24-1	TRBJ2-3	CATSDFSRGRDTDTQYF
TRBV20-1	TRBJ2-2	CSAPRGLPGELFF
TRBV2	TRBJ2-7	CASSGGVYEQYF
TRBV11-2	TRBJ2-2	CASSASRSWDTGELFF
TRBV2	TRBJ2-3	CASSQKGQLSTDTQYF
TRBV18	TRBJ2-5	CASSPPGRDEGTQYF
TRBV5-6	TRBJ1-5	CASSLFRGNQPQHF
TRBV15	TRBJ2-7	CALGQATSYEQYF
TRBV5-1	TRBJ2-5	CASSYYRRTQETQYF
TRBV20-1	TRBJ2-3	CSAFSGVGKTDTQYF
TRBV4-1	TRBJ2-5	CASSQDETQETQYF
TRBV6-5	TRBJ1-6	CASSYERRNSPLHF
TRBV6-1	TRBJ2-3	CASSDSNRGRTDTQYF
TRBV29-1	TRBJ1-2	CSVDRVDRLYGYTF
TRBV24-1	TRBJ2-1	CATSALGRSGEQFF
TRBV6-1	TRBJ1-1	CASSEAFMGQRNTEAFF